Listed below are T cell receptor beta chains from one sample, sequenced in a study of blood T cell repertoires in COVID-19. Libraries were prepared by immunoSEQ multiplex PCR; TCRdb keeps only in-frame clonotypes and omits some of them. The table has approximately 22,000 clones, 89% seen once. The specimen was peripheral blood. These receptors were obtained from a human donor in a cohort sampled during active COVID-19. The CDR3 runs from the conserved cysteine through the conserved F or W. A D gene is named only where the DNA matches it firmly. Clone sizes are given selectively: once, few, many, or a class where the clone is expanded.

v_call	j_call	d_call	clone_size	cdr3_aa	cdr3_nt
TRBV27	TRBJ2-1	TRBD2	.	CASGKEELAFDEQFF	TGTGCCAGCGGTAAGGAAGAACTAGCGTTCGATGAGCAGTTCTTC
TRBV3-1/TRBV3-2	TRBJ1-3	.	.	CASSRGAGNTIYF	TGTGCCAGCAGCCGGGGGGCTGGAAACACCATATATTTT
TRBV4-1	TRBJ1-1	TRBD1	.	CASSAPGQGNTEAFF	TGCGCCAGCAGCGCACCGGGACAGGGGAACACTGAAGCTTTCTTT
TRBV6-5	TRBJ1-2	TRBD1	.	CASSYSRQGGYGYTF	TGTGCCAGCAGTTACTCACGACAGGGAGGCTATGGCTACACCTTC
TRBV14	TRBJ1-2	TRBD1	.	CASSPNRQGKGGYTF	TGTGCCAGCAGCCCTAATCGACAGGGGAAGGGTGGCTACACCTTC
TRBV9	TRBJ1-2	.	.	CASSVSGTPNYGYTF	TGTGCCAGCAGCGTTTCCGGGACACCCAACTATGGCTACACCTTC
TRBV11-3	TRBJ2-1	TRBD1	once	CASSQRDRGLSEQFF	TGTGCCAGCAGCCAAAGGGACAGGGGGCTTAGCGAGCAGTTCTTC
TRBV27	TRBJ2-7	TRBD1	.	CASRRPGQGYEQYF	TGTGCCAGCAGGAGGCCGGGACAGGGTTACGAGCAGTACTTC
TRBV12-3/TRBV12-4	TRBJ1-2	.	.	CASSTRNDYGYTF	TGTGCCAGCAGTACGAGGAATGACTATGGCTACACCTTC
TRBV6-5	TRBJ2-1	TRBD1	.	CASRPTGAHEQFF	TGTGCCAGCAGACCGACAGGGGCCCATGAGCAGTTCTTC
TRBV5-1	TRBJ1-4	.	.	CASSLGDTRANEKLFF	TGCGCCAGCAGCTTGGGGGACACCAGGGCTAATGAAAAACTGTTTTTT
TRBV7-9	TRBJ2-5	TRBD1	few	CASSSTAGQGATQYF	TGTGCCAGCAGCTCAACAGCAGGACAGGGGGCGACCCAGTACTTC
TRBV28	TRBJ1-2	TRBD1	.	CASSFSRTGGGYGYTF	TGTGCCAGCAGTTTCTCTCGGACAGGGGGCGGCTATGGCTACACCTTC
TRBV11-2	TRBJ1-4	TRBD1	.	CASSQDRDDEKLFF	TGTGCCAGCAGCCAGGACAGGGACGATGAAAAACTGTTTTTT
TRBV5-6	TRBJ2-1	TRBD2	.	CASSRFRGEGSYNEQFF	TGTGCCAGCAGCCGATTCCGCGGGGAGGGCTCCTACAATGAGCAGTTCTTC
TRBV19	TRBJ1-3	TRBD1	.	CASIGRDRGGNTIYF	TGTGCCAGTATCGGTCGGGACAGGGGTGGAAACACCATATATTTT
TRBV19	TRBJ1-5	TRBD1	.	CASKFQGAGNQPQHF	TGTGCCAGTAAATTCCAGGGGGCAGGCAATCAGCCCCAGCATTTT
TRBV7-2	TRBJ1-1	TRBD1	.	CASRLQGVAFF	TGTGCCAGCAGGCTCCAGGGGGTGGCTTTCTTT
TRBV19	TRBJ1-2	.	.	CASSYTGNSGYTF	TGTGCCAGTAGTTATACAGGGAACTCTGGCTACACCTTC
TRBV28	TRBJ2-1	.	.	CASKQEGNEQFF	TGTGCCAGCAAGCAGGAAGGCAATGAGCAGTTCTTC
TRBV28	TRBJ2-3	TRBD1	.	CASSFTRGTGLTDTQYF	TGTGCCAGCAGTTTTACGAGGGGGACAGGTCTCACAGATACGCAGTATTTT
TRBV28	TRBJ2-6	.	once	CASRTRSPGANVLTF	TGTGCCAGCAGAACGCGGAGTCCTGGGGCCAACGTCCTGACTTTC
TRBV6-5	TRBJ2-3	TRBD1	.	CASSRQGDTQYF	TGTGCCAGCAGTAGACAGGGCGATACGCAGTATTTT
TRBV19	TRBJ1-6	.	.	CASRDNYNSPLHF	TGTGCCAGCCGGGATAACTATAATTCACCCCTCCACTTT
TRBV29-1	TRBJ2-2	.	once	CSPPSDTGELFF	TGCAGCCCCCCCTCCGACACCGGGGAGCTGTTTTTT
TRBV6-1	TRBJ1-2	TRBD1	.	CASSELSLTGPNYGYTF	TGTGCCAGCAGTGAATTGAGCCTGACAGGGCCTAACTATGGCTACACCTTC
TRBV29-1	TRBJ1-1	TRBD1	.	CSVEGQIDTEAFF	TGCAGCGTTGAGGGACAGATTGACACTGAAGCTTTCTTT
TRBV7-2	TRBJ2-2	.	.	CASSFFYRITTNTGELFF	TGTGCCAGCAGCTTCTTTTACAGGATAACCACGAACACCGGGGAGCTGTTTTTT
TRBV28	TRBJ1-3	TRBD1	.	CASSWGDRGDVTIYF	TGTGCCAGCAGTTGGGGGGACAGGGGAGATGTCACCATATATTTT
TRBV7-9	TRBJ2-5	.	.	CASSLVGGVETQYF	TGTGCCAGCAGCTTAGTAGGCGGGGTTGAGACCCAGTACTTC
TRBV27	TRBJ2-2	.	few	CASRVSSGELFF	TGTGCCAGCAGGGTTAGTTCCGGGGAGCTGTTTTTT
TRBV6-5	TRBJ2-7	.	.	CASREGLHYEQYF	TGTGCCAGCAGGGAGGGACTTCACTACGAGCAGTACTTC
TRBV9	TRBJ2-1	.	.	CASSVASTAYNEQFF	TGTGCCAGCAGCGTAGCCTCGACAGCCTACAATGAGCAGTTCTTC
TRBV6-6	TRBJ2-5	TRBD2	.	CASSYSGGSSRETQYF	TGTGCCAGCAGTTACTCGGGCGGGAGTAGTCGGGAGACCCAGTACTTC
TRBV4-2	TRBJ1-5	TRBD1	few	CASSPLTGQYSNQPQHF	TGTGCCAGCAGCCCCCTGACAGGGCAGTATAGCAATCAGCCCCAGCATTTT
TRBV5-4	TRBJ2-1	.	.	CASSFFETASPHNEQFF	TGTGCCAGCAGCTTTTTTGAAACGGCTAGCCCTCACAATGAGCAGTTCTTC
TRBV7-2	TRBJ2-1	.	.	CAGLPRGGRETLRNEQFF	TGTGCCGGACTCCCAAGGGGGGGGCGGGAGACCCTCCGCAATGAGCAGTTCTTC
TRBV11-2	TRBJ1-1	TRBD1	.	CASSLQDRGRGEAFF	TGTGCCAGCAGCCTCCAGGACAGGGGTCGGGGTGAAGCTTTCTTT
TRBV9	TRBJ2-2	.	.	CASSVAPRNTGELFF	TGTGCCAGCAGCGTAGCCCCGCGAAACACCGGGGAGCTGTTTTTT
TRBV6-4	TRBJ2-7	.	.	CASRARPGEQYF	TGTGCCAGCAGGGCCCGCCCGGGGGAGCAGTACTTC
TRBV27	TRBJ2-7	.	.	CASSPSRISYEQYF	TGTGCCAGCAGTCCATCCAGGATCTCCTACGAGCAGTACTTC
TRBV29-1	TRBJ2-1	TRBD1	.	CSVGGQGGNEQFF	TGCAGCGTCGGAGGACAGGGGGGGAATGAGCAGTTCTTC
TRBV11-3	TRBJ1-6	TRBD1	.	CASSRDRGGSPLHF	TGTGCCAGCAGCCGCGACAGGGGGGGTTCACCCCTCCACTTT
TRBV5-1	TRBJ2-7	TRBD1	.	CASSLGGTGETYEQYF	TGCGCCAGCAGCTTGGGGGGGACAGGGGAGACCTACGAGCAGTACTTC
TRBV3-1/TRBV3-2	TRBJ2-2	TRBD1	.	CASSPLTGEWTGELFF	TGTGCCAGCAGCCCTCTGACAGGGGAGTGGACCGGGGAGCTGTTTTTT
TRBV5-7	TRBJ2-7	.	once	CASSNSLQWEQYF	TGTGCCAGCAGCAATTCTCTACAGTGGGAGCAGTACTTC
TRBV13	TRBJ1-1	.	.	CASSLEGFSTEAFF	TGTGCCAGCAGCTTAGAGGGGTTTAGCACTGAAGCTTTCTTT
TRBV3-1/TRBV3-2	TRBJ2-7	TRBD1	.	CASSQVSGGFNEQYF	TGTGCCAGCAGCCAAGTCTCAGGGGGCTTCAACGAGCAGTACTTC
TRBV11-3	TRBJ1-5	TRBD1	.	CASSQPIRGPGQPQHF	TGTGCCAGCAGCCAACCGATCAGGGGGCCCGGCCAGCCCCAGCATTTT